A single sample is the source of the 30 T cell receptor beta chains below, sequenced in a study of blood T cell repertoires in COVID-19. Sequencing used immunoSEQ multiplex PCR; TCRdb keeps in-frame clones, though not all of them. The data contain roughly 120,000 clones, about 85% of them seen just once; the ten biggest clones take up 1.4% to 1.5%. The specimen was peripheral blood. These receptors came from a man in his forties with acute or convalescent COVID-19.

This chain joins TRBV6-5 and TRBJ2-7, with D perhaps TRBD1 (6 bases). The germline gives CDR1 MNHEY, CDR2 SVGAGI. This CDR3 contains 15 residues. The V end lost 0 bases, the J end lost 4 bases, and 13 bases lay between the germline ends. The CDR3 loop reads CASSYSSRGSYEQYF. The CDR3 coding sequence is TGTGCCAGCAGTTACTCCAGCAGGGGATCGTACGAGCAGTACTTC.

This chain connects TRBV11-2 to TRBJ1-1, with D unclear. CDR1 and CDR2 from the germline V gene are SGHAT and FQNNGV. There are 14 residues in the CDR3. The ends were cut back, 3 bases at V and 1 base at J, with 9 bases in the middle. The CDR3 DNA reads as TGTGCCAGCAGCTTCTACCAGGCGAACACTGAAGCTTTCTTT. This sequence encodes CASSFYQANTEAFF.

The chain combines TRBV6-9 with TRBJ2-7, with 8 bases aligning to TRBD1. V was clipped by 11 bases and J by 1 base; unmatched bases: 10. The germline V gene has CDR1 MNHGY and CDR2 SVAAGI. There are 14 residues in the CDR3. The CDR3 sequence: CAGPHRQGSYEQYF. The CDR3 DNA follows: TGTGCCGGACCACACCGACAGGGGTCCTACGAGCAGTACTTC.

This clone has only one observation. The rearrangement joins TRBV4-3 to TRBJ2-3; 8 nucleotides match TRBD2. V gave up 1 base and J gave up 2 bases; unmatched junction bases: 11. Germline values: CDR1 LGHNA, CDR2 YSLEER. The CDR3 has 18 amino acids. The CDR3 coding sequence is TGCGCCAGCAGCCAAGGGGTTGCGGGGGGCCCCAACACAGATACGCAGTATTTT. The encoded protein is CASSQGVAGGPNTDTQYF.

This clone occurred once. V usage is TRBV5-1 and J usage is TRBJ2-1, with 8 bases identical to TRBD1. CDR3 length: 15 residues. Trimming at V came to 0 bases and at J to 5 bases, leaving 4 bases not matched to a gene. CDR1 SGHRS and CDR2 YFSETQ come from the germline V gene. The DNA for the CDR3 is TGCGCCAGCAGCTTGGAAGGACAGGGCCACAATGAGCAGTTCTTC. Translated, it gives CASSLEGQGHNEQFF.

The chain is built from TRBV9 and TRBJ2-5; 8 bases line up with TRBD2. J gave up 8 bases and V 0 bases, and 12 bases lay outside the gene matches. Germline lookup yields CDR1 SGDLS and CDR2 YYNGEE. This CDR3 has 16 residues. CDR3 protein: CASSVGRSGGGITQYF. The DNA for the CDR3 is TGTGCCAGCAGCGTAGGAAGGAGCGGGGGCGGGATTACCCAGTACTTC.

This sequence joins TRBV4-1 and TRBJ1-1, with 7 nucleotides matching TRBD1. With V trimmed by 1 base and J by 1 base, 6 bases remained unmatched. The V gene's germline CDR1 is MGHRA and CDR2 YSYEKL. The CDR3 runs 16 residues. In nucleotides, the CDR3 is TGCGCCAGCAGCCAAGGAACAGGGGCCGCGAACACTGAAGCTTTCTTT. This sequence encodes CASSQGTGAANTEAFF.

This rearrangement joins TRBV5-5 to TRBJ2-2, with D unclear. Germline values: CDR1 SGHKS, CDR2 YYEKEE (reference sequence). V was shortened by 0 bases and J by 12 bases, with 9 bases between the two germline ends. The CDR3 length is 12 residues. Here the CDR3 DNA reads TGTGCCAGCAGCTTGGATGCGGTGAAGCTGTTTTTT. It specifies CASSLDAVKLFF.

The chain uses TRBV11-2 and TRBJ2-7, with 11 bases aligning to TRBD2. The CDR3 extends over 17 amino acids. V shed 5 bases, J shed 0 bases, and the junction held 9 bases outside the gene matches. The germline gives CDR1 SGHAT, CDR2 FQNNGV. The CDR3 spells CASSLDAGTSGSYEQYF. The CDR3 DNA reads TGTGCCAGCAGCCTCGACGCCGGGACTAGCGGCTCCTACGAGCAGTACTTC.

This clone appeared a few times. The CDR3 sequence is CSAREGTGYTF. CDR3 DNA sequence: TGCAGTGCTAGAGAGGGGACAGGCTACACCTTC. The chain carries TRBV20-1 and TRBJ1-2, with D possibly being TRBD1 (6 bases). The CDR3 runs 11 residues. Looked up from germline, CDR1 is DFQATT and CDR2 is SNEGSKA (reference sequence). Trimming removed 0 bases from V and 8 bases from J, with 7 bases in between.

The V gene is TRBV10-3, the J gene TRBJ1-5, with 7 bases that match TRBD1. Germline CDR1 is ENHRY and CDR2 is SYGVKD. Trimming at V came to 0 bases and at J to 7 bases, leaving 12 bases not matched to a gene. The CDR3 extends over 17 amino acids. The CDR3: CAISESGRGDTIQPQHF. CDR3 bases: TGTGCCATCAGTGAGTCGGGCAGGGGGGATACAATCCAGCCCCAGCATTTT.

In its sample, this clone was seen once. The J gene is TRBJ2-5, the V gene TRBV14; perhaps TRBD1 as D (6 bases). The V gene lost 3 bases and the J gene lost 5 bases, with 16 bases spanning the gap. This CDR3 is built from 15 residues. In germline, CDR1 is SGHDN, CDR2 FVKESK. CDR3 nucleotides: TGTGCCAGCAGCCAGAATAGGGGGTTTTTGGAGACCCAGTACTTC. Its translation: CASSQNRGFLETQYF. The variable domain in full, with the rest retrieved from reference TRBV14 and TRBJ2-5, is EAGVTQFPSHSVIEKGQTVTLRCDPISGHDNLYWYRRVMGKEIKFLLHFVKESKQDESGMPNNRFLAERTGGTYSTLKVQPAELEDSGVYFCASSQNRGFLETQYFGPGTRLLVL.

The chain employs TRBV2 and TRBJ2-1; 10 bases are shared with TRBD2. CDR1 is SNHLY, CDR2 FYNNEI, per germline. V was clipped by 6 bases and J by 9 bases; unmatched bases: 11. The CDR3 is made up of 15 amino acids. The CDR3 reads CASRKDWLAGVEQFF. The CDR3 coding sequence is TGTGCCAGCAGAAAGGACTGGCTAGCGGGAGTTGAGCAGTTCTTC.

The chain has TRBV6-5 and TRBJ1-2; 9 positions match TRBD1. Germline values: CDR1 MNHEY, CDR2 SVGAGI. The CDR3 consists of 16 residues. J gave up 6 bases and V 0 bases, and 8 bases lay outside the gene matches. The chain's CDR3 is CASSYSWDREVDGYTF. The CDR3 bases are TGTGCCAGCAGTTACTCGTGGGACAGGGAGGTTGATGGCTACACCTTC.

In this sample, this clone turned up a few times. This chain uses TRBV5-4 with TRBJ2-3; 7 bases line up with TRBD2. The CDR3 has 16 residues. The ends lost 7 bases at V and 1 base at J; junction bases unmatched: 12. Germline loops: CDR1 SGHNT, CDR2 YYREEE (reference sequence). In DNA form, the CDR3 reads TGTGCCAGCGGGCCCGGGACTACAACCCGCACAGATACGCAGTATTTT. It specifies CASGPGTTTRTDTQYF.

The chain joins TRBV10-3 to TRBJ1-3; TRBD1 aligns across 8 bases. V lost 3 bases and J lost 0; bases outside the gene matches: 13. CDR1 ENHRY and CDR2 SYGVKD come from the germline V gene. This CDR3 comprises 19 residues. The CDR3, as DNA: TGTGCCATCAGTGAACGTGGCAGGGACAGGCCATTCTCTGGAAACACCATATATTTT. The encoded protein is CAISERGRDRPFSGNTIYF.

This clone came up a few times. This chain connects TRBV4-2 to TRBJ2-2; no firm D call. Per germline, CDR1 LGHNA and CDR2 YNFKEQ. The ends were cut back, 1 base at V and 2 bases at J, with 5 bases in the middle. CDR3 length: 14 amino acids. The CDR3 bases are TGTGCCAGCAGCCAAGTTCCTAACACCGGGGAGCTGTTTTTT. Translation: CASSQVPNTGELFF.

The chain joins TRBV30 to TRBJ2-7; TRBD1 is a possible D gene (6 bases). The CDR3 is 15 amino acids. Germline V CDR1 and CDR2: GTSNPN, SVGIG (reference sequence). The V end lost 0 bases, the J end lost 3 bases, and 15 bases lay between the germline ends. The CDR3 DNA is TGTGCCTGGAGTGTAAACGACAGGATGAACTACGAGCAGTACTTC. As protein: CAWSVNDRMNYEQYF.

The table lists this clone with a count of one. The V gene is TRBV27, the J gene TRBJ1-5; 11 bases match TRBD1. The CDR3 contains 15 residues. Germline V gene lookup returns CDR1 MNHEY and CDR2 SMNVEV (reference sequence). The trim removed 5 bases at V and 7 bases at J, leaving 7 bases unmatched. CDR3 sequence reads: CASSRTGGGGQPQHF. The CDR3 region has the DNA TGTGCCAGCAGTAGGACAGGGGGCGGAGGGCAGCCCCAGCATTTT.

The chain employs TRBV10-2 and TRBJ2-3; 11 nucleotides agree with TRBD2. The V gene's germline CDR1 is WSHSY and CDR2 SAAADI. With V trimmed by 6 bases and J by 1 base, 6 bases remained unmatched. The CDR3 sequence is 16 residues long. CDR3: CASRGSSGGRTDTQYF. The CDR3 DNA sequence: TGCGCCAGCAGGGGATCTAGCGGGGGGCGCACAGATACGCAGTATTTT.

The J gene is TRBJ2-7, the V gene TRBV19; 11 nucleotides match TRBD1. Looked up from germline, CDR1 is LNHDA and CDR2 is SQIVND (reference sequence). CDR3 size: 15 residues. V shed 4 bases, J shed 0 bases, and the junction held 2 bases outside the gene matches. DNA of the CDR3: TGTGCCAGTAGTACCGGGACAGGGGGCTCCTACGAGCAGTACTTC. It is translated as CASSTGTGGSYEQYF.

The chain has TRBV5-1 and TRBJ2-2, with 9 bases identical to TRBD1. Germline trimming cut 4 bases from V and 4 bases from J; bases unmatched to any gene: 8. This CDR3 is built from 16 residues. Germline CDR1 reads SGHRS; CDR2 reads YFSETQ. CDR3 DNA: TGCGCCAGCAGCCAGGGGACAGGGAAAATCACCGGGGAGCTGTTTTTT. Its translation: CASSQGTGKITGELFF. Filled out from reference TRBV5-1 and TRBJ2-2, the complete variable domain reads KAGVTQTPRYLIKTRGQQVTLSCSPISGHRSVSWYQQTPGQGLQFLFEYFSETQRNKGNFPGRFSGRQFSNSRSEMNVSTLELGDSALYLCASSQGTGKITGELFFGEGSRLTVL.

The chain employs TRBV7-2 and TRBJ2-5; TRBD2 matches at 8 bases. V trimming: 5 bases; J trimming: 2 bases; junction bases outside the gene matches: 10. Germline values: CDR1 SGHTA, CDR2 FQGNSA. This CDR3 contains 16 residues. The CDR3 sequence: CASSPRGSGDQETQYF. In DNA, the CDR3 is TGTGCCAGCAGCCCGCGGGGTAGCGGGGATCAAGAGACCCAGTACTTC.

The CDR3 spells CASSLEQGARYNEQFF. The DNA of the CDR3 is TGTGCCAGCAGCTTGGAACAGGGGGCCCGCTACAATGAGCAGTTCTTC. The chain links TRBV7-9 to TRBJ2-1, with TRBD1 identical over 9 bases. The CDR3 loop spans 16 amino acids. V gave up 3 bases and J gave up 3 bases; unmatched junction bases: 6. Germline V gene sequence: CDR1 SEHNR, CDR2 FQNEAQ (reference sequence). The full variable domain, in which reference TRBV7-9 and TRBJ2-1 provide the parts outside the CDR3, is DTGVSQNPRHKITKRGQNVTFRCDPISEHNRLYWYRQTLGQGPEFLTYFQNEAQLEKSRLLSDRFSAERPKGSFSTLEIQRTEQGDSAMYLCASSLEQGARYNEQFFGPGTRLTVL.

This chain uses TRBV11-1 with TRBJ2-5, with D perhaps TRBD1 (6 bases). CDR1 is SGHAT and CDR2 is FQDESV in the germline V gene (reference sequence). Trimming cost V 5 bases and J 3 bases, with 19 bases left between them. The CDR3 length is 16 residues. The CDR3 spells CASSPRYRVTKETQYF. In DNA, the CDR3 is TGTGCCAGCAGCCCCCGCTACAGGGTCACCAAAGAGACCCAGTACTTC.

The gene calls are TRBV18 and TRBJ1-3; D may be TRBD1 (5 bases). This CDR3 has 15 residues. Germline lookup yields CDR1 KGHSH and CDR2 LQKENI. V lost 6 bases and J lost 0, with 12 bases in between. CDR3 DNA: TGTGCCAGCTCGTCCAAACAGGTCTCTGGAAACACCATATATTTT. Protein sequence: CASSSKQVSGNTIYF.

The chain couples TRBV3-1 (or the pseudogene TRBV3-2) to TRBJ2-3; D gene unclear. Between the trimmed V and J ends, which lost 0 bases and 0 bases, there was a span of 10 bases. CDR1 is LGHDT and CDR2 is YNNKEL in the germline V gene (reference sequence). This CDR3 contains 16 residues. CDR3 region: CASSQDSARSTDTQYF. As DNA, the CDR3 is TGTGCCAGCAGCCAAGATTCGGCTAGAAGCACAGATACGCAGTATTTT.

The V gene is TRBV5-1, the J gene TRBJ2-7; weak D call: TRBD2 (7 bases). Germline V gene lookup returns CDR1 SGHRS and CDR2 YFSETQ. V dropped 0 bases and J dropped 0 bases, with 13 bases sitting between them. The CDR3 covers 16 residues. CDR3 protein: CASSLEAGASSYEQYF. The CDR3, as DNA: TGCGCCAGCAGCTTGGAGGCGGGGGCGAGCTCCTACGAGCAGTACTTC.

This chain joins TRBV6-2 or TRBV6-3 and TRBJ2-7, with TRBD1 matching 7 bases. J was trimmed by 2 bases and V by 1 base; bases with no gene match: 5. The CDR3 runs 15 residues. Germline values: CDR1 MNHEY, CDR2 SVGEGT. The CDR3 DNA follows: TGTGCCAGCAGTTACTGGACAGGCGCACCCTACGAGCAGTACTTC. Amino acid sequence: CASSYWTGAPYEQYF.

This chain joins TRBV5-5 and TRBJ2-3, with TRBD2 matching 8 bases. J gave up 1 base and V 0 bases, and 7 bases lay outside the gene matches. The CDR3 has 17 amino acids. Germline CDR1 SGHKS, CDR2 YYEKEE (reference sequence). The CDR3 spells CASSLEARGARTDTQYF. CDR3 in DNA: TGTGCCAGCAGCTTGGAGGCGCGGGGGGCTCGCACAGATACGCAGTATTTT. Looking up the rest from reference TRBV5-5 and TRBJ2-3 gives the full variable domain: DAGVTQSPTHLIKTRGQQVTLRCSPISGHKSVSWYQQVLGQGPQFIFQYYEKEERGRGNFPDRFSARQFPNYSSELNVNALLLGDSALYLCASSLEARGARTDTQYFGPGTRLTVL.